This T cell receptor (beta chain) appears in the sequencing data of a study of blood T cell repertoires in COVID-19. Turning to the study itself: Sites in the United States, Italy and Spain provided acute and convalescent COVID-19 samples.

Per the original methods: By means of reference gene primer amplification, nucleated cell counts were estimated. The repertoire was sequenced with immunoSEQ multiplex PCR; TCRdb's copy has only in-frame clones and lacks some. Clone size and the V and J calls come from that table; the DNA yielded D and trimming. Here the sample spans around 300,000 clones, 80% to 90% being singletons. In the case of this clone: The junction does not match germline at one end; this may be a read error.

The CDR3 loop spans 15 amino acids. The germline gives CDR1 LGHDT, CDR2 YNNKEL (reference sequence). The clonotype originates from a woman aged 40 to 50 with acute or convalescent COVID-19. This sequence joins TRBV3-1 (or the pseudogene TRBV3-2) and TRBJ1-2; 12 bases fit TRBD1. Input material: peripheral blood. The CDR3 region has the DNA TGTGCCAGCTGCCAAATGGGACAGGGGGCGCAGGGCTACACCTTC. Amino acid sequence: CASCQMGQGAQGYTF.